This TCR beta chain emerged from a study of T cell repertoires in cytomegalovirus infection. The overall study: Both a matching HLA type and CMV infection were indicated by public TCR beta signatures.

This clonotype was counted only a few times. Its antigen is undetermined. The CDR3 covers 16 residues. CDR1 is DFQATT, CDR2 SNEGSKA, per germline (reference sequence). V shed 0 bases and J shed 5 bases, with 20 bases lying between them. Study-level points and caveats: CMV-specific TCR beta clonotypes restricted by HLA-C dominated the ex vivo response. Identification of carriers of CMV plus the relevant HLA was performed using cumulative public TCR beta family frequency.

TCRdb reprocessed the reads via MiXCR and lists one record per CDR3 protein. The sample lists approximately 260,000 distinct CDR3 sequences; approximately 15% were seen once. The chain recombines TRBV20-1 with TRBJ2-7; weak D call: TRBD2 (5 bases). Sequencing was carried out using CD8+ T cells from PBMCs. This TCR derives from a human donor in good health (CMV status not recorded). Some clones in this sample may be carry-over from other donors' samples. The CDR3 sequence is CSAREPSGSYMDEQYF. The CDR3 DNA sequence: TGCAGTGCTAGAGAGCCCTCGGGATCCTACATGGACGAGCAGTACTTC.